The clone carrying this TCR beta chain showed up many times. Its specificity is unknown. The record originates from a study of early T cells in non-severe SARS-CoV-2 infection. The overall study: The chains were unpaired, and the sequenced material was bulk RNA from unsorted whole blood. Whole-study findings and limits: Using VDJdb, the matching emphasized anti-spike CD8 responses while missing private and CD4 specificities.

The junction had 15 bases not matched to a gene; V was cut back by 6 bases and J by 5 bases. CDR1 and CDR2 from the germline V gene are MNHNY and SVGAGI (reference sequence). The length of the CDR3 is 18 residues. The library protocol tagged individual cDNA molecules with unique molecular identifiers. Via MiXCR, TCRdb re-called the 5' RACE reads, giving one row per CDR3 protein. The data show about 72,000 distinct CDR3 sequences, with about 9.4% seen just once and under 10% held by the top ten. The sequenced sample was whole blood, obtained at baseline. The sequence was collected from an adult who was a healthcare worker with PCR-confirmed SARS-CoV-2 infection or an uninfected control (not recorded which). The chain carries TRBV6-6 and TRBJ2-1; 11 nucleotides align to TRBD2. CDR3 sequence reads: CASSRPLTSGGDNNEQFF. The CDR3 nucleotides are TGTGCCAGCAGCCGCCCACTCACTAGCGGGGGAGACAACAATGAGCAGTTCTTC.